The clone carrying this TCR beta chain was detected a few times. These data come from a study of identical twins. The CDR3 runs 16 residues. Trimming cost V 4 bases and J 7 bases; bases outside gene matches: 14. The germline V gene has CDR1 SGHDT and CDR2 YYEEEE. TCRdb re-derived calls from the 5' RACE reads in MiXCR, one entry per CDR3 protein. The sample includes about 470,000 distinct CDR3 sequences, roughly a quarter seen only once; the top ten take 2.9%. The same specimen was also included in a second study, on T cells expressing NK-cell markers. That paper states: Within several experiments, an anti-gamma-delta TCR antibody kept the sorting limited to alpha-beta TCR T cells. Of the CD8+ T cells in more than five donors, about 1.0-7.0% belonged to dominant NKG2C+ clonotypes. These clonotypes additionally ranked first within the CD3+CD56-NKG2C+ fraction of a few donors. Whether expanded NKG2C+ T cell clones recognized HCMV stayed uncertain.

The chain carries TRBV5-6 and TRBJ2-1; 7 nucleotides line up with TRBD2. Sequences were obtained from CD4+ T cells sorted from blood. The source of this sequence is a woman between 18 and 29 years old in good health. The chain's CDR3 is CASSALLARVLNEQFF. CDR3 DNA: TGTGCCAGCAGCGCTCTACTAGCGCGGGTTCTAAATGAGCAGTTCTTC. The variable domain in full, completed from reference TRBV5-6 and TRBJ2-1, reads DAGVTQSPTHLIKTRGQQVTLRCSPKSGHDTVSWYQQALGQGPQFIFQYYEEEERQRGNFPDRFSGHQFPNYSSELNVNALLLGDSALYLCASSALLARVLNEQFFGPGTRLTVL.